This T cell receptor beta chain was sequenced for a study of cytomegalovirus exposure and HLA in healthy donors. Study conclusions and caveats: Presence/absence analyses assumed roughly uniform sequencing depth across donors. There were several of the most significant clusters that appeared linked to common viral pathogens in a later analysis. A later analysis revealed that TCR association rates differed between HLA loci, peaking at DRB1 and bottoming out at HLA-C.

Though nominally healthy at sampling, donors likely had unrecorded immune exposures. As to this clone: Its target is unknown.

In the PCR, 60 Vbeta and 13 Jbeta primers were used. The assay was immunoSEQ multiplex PCR, and TCRdb's table has in-frame clones only and misses some. The table lists some 130,000 clones, roughly four fifths of them singletons. Sequencing was performed on PBMCs. The TCR comes from a woman aged 50 to 60 in good health and CMV-seropositive.

Here the CDR3 reads CASSEMGGGDGEQYF. The CDR3 DNA reads TGTGCCAGCAGTGAAATGGGAGGGGGGGACGGGGAGCAGTACTTC. V is TRBV6-1 and J is TRBJ2-7, with D possibly TRBD2 on 7 matching bases. CDR1 and CDR2 (germline): MNHNS, SASEGT. V was shortened by 2 bases and J by 7 bases, with 18 bases between the two germline ends. This CDR3 comprises 15 residues.